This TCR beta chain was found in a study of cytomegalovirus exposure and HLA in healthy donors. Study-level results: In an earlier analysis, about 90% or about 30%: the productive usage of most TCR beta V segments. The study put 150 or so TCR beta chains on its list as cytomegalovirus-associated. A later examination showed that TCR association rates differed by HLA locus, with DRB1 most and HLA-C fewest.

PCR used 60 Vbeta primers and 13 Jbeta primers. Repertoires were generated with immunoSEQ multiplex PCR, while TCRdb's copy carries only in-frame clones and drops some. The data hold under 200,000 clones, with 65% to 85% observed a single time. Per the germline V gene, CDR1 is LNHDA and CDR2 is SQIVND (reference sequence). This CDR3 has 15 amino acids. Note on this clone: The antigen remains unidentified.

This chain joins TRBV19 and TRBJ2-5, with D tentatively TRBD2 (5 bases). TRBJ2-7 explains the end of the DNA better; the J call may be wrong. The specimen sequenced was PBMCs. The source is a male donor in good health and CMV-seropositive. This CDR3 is CASSSSGRSSYEQYF. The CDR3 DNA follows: TGTGCCAGTAGTTCCAGCGGAAGGAGCTCCTACGAGCAGTACTTC.